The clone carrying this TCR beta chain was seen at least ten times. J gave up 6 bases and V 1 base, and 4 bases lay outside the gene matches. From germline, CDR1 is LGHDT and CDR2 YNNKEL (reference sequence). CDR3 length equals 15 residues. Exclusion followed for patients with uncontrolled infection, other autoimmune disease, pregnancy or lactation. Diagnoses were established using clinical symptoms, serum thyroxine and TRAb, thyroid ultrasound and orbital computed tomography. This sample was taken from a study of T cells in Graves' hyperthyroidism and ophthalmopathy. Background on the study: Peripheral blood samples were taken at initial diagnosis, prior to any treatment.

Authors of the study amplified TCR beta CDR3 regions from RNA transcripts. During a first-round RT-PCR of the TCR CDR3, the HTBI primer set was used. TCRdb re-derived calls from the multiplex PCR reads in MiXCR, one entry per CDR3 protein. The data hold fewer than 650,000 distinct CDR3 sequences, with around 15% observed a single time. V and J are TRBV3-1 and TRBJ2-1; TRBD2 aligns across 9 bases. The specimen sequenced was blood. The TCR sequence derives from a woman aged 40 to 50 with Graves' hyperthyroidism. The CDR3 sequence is CASSQGPSGTNEQFF. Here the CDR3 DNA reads TGTGCCAGCAGCCAAGGCCCTAGCGGGACCAATGAGCAGTTCTTC.